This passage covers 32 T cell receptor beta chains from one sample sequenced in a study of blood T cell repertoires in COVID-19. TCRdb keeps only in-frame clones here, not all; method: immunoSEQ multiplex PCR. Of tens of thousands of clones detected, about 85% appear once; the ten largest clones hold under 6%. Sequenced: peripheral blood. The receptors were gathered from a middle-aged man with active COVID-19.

CDR3 loop: CASSLDRRNTGELFF. The CDR3 DNA reads TGTGCCAGCAGCTTGGACAGGAGGAACACCGGGGAGCTGTTTTTT. The chain joins TRBV11-2 to TRBJ2-2; TRBD1 aligns across 7 bases. J gave up 1 base and V 3 bases, and 2 bases lay outside the gene matches. Germline V gene lookup returns CDR1 SGHAT and CDR2 FQNNGV. The CDR3 runs 15 residues.

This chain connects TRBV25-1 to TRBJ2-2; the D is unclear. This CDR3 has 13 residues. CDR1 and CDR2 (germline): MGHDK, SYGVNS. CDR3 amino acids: CASAHLNTGELFF. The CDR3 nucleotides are TGTGCATCCGCACATCTGAACACCGGGGAGCTGTTTTTT.

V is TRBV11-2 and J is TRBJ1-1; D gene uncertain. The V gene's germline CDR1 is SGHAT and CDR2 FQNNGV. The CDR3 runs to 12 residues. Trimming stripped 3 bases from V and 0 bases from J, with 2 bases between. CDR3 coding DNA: TGTGCCAGCAGCTTCATGAACACTGAAGCTTTCTTT. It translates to CASSFMNTEAFF.

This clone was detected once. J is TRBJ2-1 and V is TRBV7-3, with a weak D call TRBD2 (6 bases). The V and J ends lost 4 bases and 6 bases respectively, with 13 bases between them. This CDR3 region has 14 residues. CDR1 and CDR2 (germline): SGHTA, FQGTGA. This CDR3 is CASSSGLPGNEQFF. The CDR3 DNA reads TGTGCCAGCAGCTCGGGACTCCCGGGCAATGAGCAGTTCTTC.

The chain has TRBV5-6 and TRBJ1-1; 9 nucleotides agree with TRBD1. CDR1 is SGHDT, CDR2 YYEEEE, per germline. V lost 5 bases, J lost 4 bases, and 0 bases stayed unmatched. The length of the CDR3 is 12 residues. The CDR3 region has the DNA TGTGCCAGCAGGACAGGGGGCACTGAAGCTTTCTTT. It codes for CASRTGGTEAFF.

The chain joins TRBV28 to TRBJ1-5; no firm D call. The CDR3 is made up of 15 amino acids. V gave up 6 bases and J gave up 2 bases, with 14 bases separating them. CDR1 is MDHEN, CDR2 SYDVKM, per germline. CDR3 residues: CASSYSSTGNQPQHF. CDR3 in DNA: TGTGCCAGCAGCTATAGTAGTACAGGCAATCAGCCCCAGCATTTT.

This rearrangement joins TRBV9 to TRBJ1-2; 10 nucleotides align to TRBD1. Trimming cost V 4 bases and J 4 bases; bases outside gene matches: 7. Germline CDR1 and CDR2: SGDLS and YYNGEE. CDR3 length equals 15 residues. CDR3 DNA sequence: TGTGCCAGCAGCCCCCGGACAGGGGGGGCCTATGGCTACACCTTC. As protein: CASSPRTGGAYGYTF.

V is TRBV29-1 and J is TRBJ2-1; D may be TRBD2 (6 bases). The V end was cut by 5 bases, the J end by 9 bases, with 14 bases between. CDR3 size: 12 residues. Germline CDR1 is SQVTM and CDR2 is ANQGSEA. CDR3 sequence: CSVQPGEGEQFF. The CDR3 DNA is TGCAGCGTTCAACCGGGGGAAGGTGAGCAGTTCTTC.

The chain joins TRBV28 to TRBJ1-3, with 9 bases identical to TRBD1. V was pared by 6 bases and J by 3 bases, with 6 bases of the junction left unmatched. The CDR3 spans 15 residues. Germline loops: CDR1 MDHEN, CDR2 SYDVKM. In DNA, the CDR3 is TGTGCCAGCAGGGAAACAGGGGGCGGTGGAAACACCATATATTTT. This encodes CASRETGGGGNTIYF. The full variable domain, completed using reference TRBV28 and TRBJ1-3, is DVKVTQSSRYLVKRTGEKVFLECVQDMDHENMFWYRQDPGLGLRLIYFSYDVKMKEKGDIPEGYSVSREKKERFSLILESASTNQTSMYLCASRETGGGGNTIYFGEGSWLTVV.

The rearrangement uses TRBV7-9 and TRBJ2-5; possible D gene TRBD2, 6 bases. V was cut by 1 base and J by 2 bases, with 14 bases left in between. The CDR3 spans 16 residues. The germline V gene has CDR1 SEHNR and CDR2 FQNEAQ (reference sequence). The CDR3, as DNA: TGTGCCAGCAGCTTAGGGTCGGGGACTCGACAAGAGACCCAGTACTTC. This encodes CASSLGSGTRQETQYF.

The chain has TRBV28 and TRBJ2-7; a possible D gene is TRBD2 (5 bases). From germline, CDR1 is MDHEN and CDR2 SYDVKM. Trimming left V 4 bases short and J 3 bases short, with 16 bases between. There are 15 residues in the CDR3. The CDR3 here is CASSSVVGRVYEQYF. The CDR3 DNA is TGTGCCAGCAGTTCGGTGGTCGGGCGGGTCTACGAGCAGTACTTC.

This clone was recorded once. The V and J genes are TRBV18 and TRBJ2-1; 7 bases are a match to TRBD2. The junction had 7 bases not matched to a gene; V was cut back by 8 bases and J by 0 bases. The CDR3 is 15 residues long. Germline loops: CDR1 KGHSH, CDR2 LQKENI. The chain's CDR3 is CASRLADTSYNEQFF. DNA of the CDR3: TGTGCCAGCCGCCTAGCGGATACCTCCTACAATGAGCAGTTCTTC.

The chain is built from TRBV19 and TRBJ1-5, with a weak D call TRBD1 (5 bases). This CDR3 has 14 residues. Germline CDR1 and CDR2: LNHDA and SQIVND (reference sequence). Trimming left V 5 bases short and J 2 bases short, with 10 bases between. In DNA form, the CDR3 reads TGTGCCAGTAGTCCACGGGGGGGCAATCAGCCCCAGCATTTT. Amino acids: CASSPRGGNQPQHF.

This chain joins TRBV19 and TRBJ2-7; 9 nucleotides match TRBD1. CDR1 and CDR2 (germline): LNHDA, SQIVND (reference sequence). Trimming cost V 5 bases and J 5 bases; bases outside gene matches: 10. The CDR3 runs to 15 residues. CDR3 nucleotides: TGTGCCAGTAGTCTTTCGACAGGGGGACGACACGAGCAGTACTTC. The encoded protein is CASSLSTGGRHEQYF.

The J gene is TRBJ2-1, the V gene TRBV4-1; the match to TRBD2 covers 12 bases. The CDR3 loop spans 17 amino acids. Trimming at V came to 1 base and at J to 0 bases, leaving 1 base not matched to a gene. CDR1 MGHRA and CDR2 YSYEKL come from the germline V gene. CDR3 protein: CASSQVTSGSSYNEQFF. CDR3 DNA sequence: TGCGCCAGCAGCCAAGTGACTAGCGGGAGCTCCTACAATGAGCAGTTCTTC.

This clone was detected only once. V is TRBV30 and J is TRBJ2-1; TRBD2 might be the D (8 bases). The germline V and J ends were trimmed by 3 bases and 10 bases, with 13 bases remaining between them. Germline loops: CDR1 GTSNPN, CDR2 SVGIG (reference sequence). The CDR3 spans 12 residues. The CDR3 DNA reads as TGTGCCTGGAGCGGGGGGGGACAGGAGCAGTTCTTC. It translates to CAWSGGGQEQFF.

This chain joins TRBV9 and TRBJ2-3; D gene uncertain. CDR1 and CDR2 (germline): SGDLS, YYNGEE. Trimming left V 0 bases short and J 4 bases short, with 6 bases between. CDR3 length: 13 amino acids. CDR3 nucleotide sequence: TGTGCCAGCAGCGTAGCTAGAGCAGATACGCAGTATTTT. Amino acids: CASSVARADTQYF.

The CDR3 loop reads CASSVAGAFQETQYF. In DNA, the CDR3 is TGTGCCAGCAGCGTAGCTGGGGCTTTCCAAGAGACCCAGTACTTC. J is TRBJ2-5 and V is TRBV9; D may be TRBD1 (5 bases). CDR1 is SGDLS, CDR2 YYNGEE, per germline. The CDR3 covers 15 residues. The ends were cut back, 0 bases at V and 1 base at J, with 10 bases in the middle.

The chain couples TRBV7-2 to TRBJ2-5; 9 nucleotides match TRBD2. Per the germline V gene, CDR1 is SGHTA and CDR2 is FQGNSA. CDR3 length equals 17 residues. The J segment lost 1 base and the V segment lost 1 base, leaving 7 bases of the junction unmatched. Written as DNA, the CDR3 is TGTGCCAGCAGCTTAGGTCGAGCGGGAGGACTCCAAGAGACCCAGTACTTC. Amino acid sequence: CASSLGRAGGLQETQYF.

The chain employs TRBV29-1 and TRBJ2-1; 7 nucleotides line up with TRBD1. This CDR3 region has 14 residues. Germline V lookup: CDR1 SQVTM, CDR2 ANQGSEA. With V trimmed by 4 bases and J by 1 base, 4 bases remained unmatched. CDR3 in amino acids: CSVVGRGSYNEQFF. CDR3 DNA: TGCAGCGTTGTAGGCAGGGGGTCCTACAATGAGCAGTTCTTC.

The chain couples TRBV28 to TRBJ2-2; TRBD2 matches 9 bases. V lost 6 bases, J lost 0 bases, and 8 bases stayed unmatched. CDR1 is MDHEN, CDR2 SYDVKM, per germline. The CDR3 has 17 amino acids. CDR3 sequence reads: CASSLSGRIANTGELFF. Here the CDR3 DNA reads TGTGCCAGCAGCCTGAGCGGGAGGATCGCGAACACCGGGGAGCTGTTTTTT.

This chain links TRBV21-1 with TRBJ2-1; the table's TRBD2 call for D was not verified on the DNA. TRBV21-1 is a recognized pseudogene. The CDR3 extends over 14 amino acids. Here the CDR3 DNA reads TGTGCCAGCAGCGGACTAGCGGTTTACAATGAGCAGTTCTTC. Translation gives CASSGLAVYNEQFF.

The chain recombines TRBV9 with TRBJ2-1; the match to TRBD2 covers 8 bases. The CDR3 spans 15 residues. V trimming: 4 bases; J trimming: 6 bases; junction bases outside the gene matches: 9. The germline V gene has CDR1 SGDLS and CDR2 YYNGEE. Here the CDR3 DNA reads TGTGCCAGCAGCCGGCAAAGCGGGAGTCCCAATGAGCAGTTCTTC. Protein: CASSRQSGSPNEQFF.

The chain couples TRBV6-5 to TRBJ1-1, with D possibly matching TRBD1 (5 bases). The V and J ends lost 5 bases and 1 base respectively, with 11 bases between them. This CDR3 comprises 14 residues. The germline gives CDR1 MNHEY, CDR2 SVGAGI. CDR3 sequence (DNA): TGTGCCAGCAGTCTAGGGGCCCCGAACACTGAAGCTTTCTTT. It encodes CASSLGAPNTEAFF.

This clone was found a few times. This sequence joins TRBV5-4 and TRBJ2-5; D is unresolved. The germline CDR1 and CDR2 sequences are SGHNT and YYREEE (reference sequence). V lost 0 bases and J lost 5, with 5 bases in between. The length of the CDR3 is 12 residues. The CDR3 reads CASSLDLETQYF. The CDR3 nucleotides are TGTGCCAGCAGCTTGGATCTGGAGACCCAGTACTTC.

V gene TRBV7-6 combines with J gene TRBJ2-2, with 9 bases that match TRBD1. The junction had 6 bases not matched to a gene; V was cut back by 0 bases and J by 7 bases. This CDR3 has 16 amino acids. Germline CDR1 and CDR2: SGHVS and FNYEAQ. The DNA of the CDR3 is TGTGCCAGCAGCTTAGCCCGGGACAGGGCGGGCGGGGAGCTGTTTTTT. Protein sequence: CASSLARDRAGGELFF.

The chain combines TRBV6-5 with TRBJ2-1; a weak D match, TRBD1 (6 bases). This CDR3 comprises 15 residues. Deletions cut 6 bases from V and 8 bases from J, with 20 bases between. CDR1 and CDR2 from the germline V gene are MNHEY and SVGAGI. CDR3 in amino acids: CASRGGLTEAYEQFF. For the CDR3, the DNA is TGTGCCAGCAGAGGGGGTCTCACTGAGGCCTATGAGCAGTTCTTC.

The CDR3 sequence is CASSRGGNYNEQFF. The CDR3 region has the DNA TGTGCCAGCAGTCGGGGCGGGAACTACAATGAGCAGTTCTTC. The chain joins TRBV6-5 to TRBJ2-1; perhaps TRBD2 as D (6 bases). The CDR3 is 14 amino acids. With 5 bases removed from V and 3 bases from J, the gap between germline ends came to 11 bases. Germline V lookup: CDR1 MNHEY, CDR2 SVGAGI.

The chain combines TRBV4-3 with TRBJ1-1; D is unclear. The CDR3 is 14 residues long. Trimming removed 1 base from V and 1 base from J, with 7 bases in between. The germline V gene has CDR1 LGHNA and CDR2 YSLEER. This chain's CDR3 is CASSQALWNTEAFF. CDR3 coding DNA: TGCGCCAGCAGCCAAGCGTTATGGAACACTGAAGCTTTCTTT.

The CDR3 DNA sequence: TGTGCCAGCAGTCGTCTGGCGGGGGACACAGATACGCAGTATTTT. This encodes CASSRLAGDTDTQYF. This chain links TRBV7-2 with TRBJ2-3, with 7 bases fitting TRBD2. The germline CDR1 and CDR2 sequences are SGHTA and FQGNSA. There are 15 residues in the CDR3. Trimming at V came to 6 bases and at J to 2 bases, leaving 8 bases not matched to a gene.

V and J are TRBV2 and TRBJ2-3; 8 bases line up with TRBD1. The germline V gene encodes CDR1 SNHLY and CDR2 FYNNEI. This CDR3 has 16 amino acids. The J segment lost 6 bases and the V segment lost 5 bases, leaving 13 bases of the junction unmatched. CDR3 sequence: CASSPDLTGAGDTQYF. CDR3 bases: TGTGCCAGCAGTCCAGACTTGACAGGGGCGGGGGATACGCAGTATTTT.

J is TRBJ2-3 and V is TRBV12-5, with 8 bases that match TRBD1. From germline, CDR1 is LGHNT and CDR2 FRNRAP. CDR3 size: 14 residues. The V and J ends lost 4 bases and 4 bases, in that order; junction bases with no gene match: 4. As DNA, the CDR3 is TGTGCTAGTGGTTCCGGACAGGGCCCAGATACGCAGTATTTT. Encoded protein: CASGSGQGPDTQYF.